The present TCR beta chain was sequenced within a study of blood T cell repertoires in COVID-19. Original handling: Reference gene primer amplification in the assay estimated nucleated cell counts. The table came from immunoSEQ multiplex PCR; TCRdb's copy has only in-frame clones and leaves some out. V, J and clone size were drawn from that table, and D and trimming were deduced from the DNA. The sample comprises around 87,000 clones, 75% to 90% of which are singletons, and around 1.5% rests with the top ten. The CDR3 sequence is 15 residues long. Germline V gene sequence: CDR1 MGHRA, CDR2 YSYEKL. Trimming stripped 1 base from V and 4 bases from J, with 10 bases between.

Sequenced material: peripheral blood. This receptor was identified in a human donor with active COVID-19. The donor label of this sample is uncertain. The chain uses TRBV4-1 and TRBJ2-2, with D possibly being TRBD1 (6 bases). CDR3 sequence reads: CASSQARGVTGELFF. For the CDR3, the DNA is TGCGCCAGCAGCCAAGCCAGGGGAGTCACCGGGGAGCTGTTTTTT.